This is a list of T cell receptor beta chains from one sample in a study of T cells in Graves' hyperthyroidism and ophthalmopathy. Each CDR3 protein gets one entry after TCRdb re-called the multiplex PCR reads with MiXCR. Seen here are about 560,000 distinct CDR3 sequences, roughly a sixth observed once, and the top ten hold approximately 20%. What was sequenced was blood. These TCRs come from a woman aged 18-30 years with Graves' hyperthyroidism. Each CDR3 is given with its conserved first and last residue. D genes are given only for firm matches. The size of a clone is reported for some rows only, either as once, few or many, or as a class for expanded clones.

>TRBJ2-1|TRBV7-9|many|NA
CASSPRVYNEQFF
TGTGCCAGCAGCCCCAGGGTTTACAATGAGCAGTTCTTC
>TRBJ2-7|TRBV5-1|NA|TRBD2
CASSWGLAGVQDEQYF
TGCGCCAGCAGCTGGGGACTAGCGGGAGTTCAGGACGAGCAGTACTTC
>TRBJ1-1|TRBV30|many|TRBD1
CAWGDRGPEAFF
TGTGCCTGGGGGGACAGGGGGCCTGAAGCTTTCTTT
>TRBJ1-6|TRBV27|NA|TRBD1
CASSPPGGNNSPLHF
TGTGCCAGCAGTCCCCCAGGGGGTAATAATTCACCCCTCCACTTT
>TRBJ2-3|TRBV28|many|NA
CASSGRTATDTQYF
TGTGCCAGCAGTGGGCGGACAGCCACAGATACGCAGTATTTT
>TRBJ1-1|TRBV6-1|NA|NA
CASLELPRTEAFF
TGTGCCAGCCTGGAACTCCCACGGACTGAAGCTTTCTTT
>TRBJ1-5|TRBV19|few|NA
CASSIVLRVLNQPQHF
TGTGCCAGTAGTATCGTGCTGCGTGTCCTCAATCAGCCCCAGCATTTT
>TRBJ1-1|TRBV6-2/TRBV6-3|many|NA
CASTVGPSAEAFF
TGTGCCAGCACGGTGGGCCCGAGCGCTGAAGCTTTCTTT
>TRBJ2-1|TRBV19|few|TRBD1
CASSQPNRGLANEQFF
TGTGCCAGTAGTCAACCAAACAGGGGGCTAGCCAATGAGCAGTTCTTC
>TRBJ2-5|TRBV7-9|many|NA
CASSSPTGQETQYF
TGTGCCAGCAGCTCCCCGACAGGCCAAGAGACCCAGTACTTC
>TRBJ1-2|TRBV29-1|many|NA
CSVVASGTNYGYTF
TGCAGCGTTGTGGCATCGGGGACTAACTATGGCTACACCTTC
>TRBJ2-7|TRBV18|many|NA
CASSPGLSYEQYF
TGTGCCAGCTCCCCGGGACTTAGCTACGAGCAGTACTTC
>TRBJ1-1|TRBV12-3/TRBV12-4|NA|NA
CASRTGRLNTEAFF
TGTGCCAGCAGGACGGGACGGCTGAACACTGAAGCTTTCTTT
>TRBJ2-1|TRBV6-1|few|TRBD1
CASSRDRGPYYNEQFF
TGTGCCAGCAGTCGGGACAGGGGTCCGTACTACAATGAGCAGTTCTTC
>TRBJ2-7|TRBV18|many|NA
CASSPGGGLYEQYF
TGTGCCAGCTCACCAGGGGGCGGGCTATACGAGCAGTACTTC
>TRBJ2-4|TRBV6-1|few|NA
CASSEQGGGNIQYF
TGTGCCAGCAGTGAGCAGGGGGGCGGGAACATTCAGTACTTC
>TRBJ2-7|TRBV5-1|many|TRBD1
CASSLAEGQAVFLPYEQYF
TGCGCCAGCAGCTTGGCCGAAGGACAGGCGGTATTTCTTCCCTACGAGCAGTACTTC
>TRBJ2-1|TRBV7-8|many|TRBD2
CASSLLAGGTDEQFF
TGTGCCAGCAGCTTGCTAGCGGGAGGGACGGATGAGCAGTTCTTC
>TRBJ1-1|TRBV4-3|NA|NA
CASSQVGFRVMNTEAFF
TGCGCCAGCAGCCAAGTCGGTTTCAGGGTTATGAACACTGAAGCTTTCTTT
>TRBJ2-3|TRBV24-1|many|NA
CATSDLGSDTQYF
TGTGCCACCAGTGATTTAGGCTCAGATACGCAGTATTTT
>TRBJ2-5|TRBV20-1|few|TRBD1
CSARTLGTGVETQYF
TGCAGTGCTAGAACCCTAGGGACAGGGGTAGAGACCCAGTACTTC
>TRBJ2-2|TRBV20-1|few|TRBD2
CSARATSENTGELFF
TGCAGTGCTAGAGCGACTAGCGAGAACACCGGGGAGCTGTTTTTT
>TRBJ2-3|TRBV7-8|few|NA
CASSRERVDTQYF
TGTGCCAGCTCTCGGGAGCGTGTAGATACGCAGTATTTT
>TRBJ1-2|TRBV29-1|few|NA
CSVDGQEENYGYTF
TGCAGCGTTGATGGGCAAGAAGAGAACTATGGCTACACCTTC
>TRBJ1-5|TRBV6-1|many|NA
CASSENEGGNQPQHF
TGTGCCAGCAGTGAAAACGAGGGAGGCAATCAGCCCCAGCATTTT
>TRBJ2-3|TRBV19|few|NA
CASSFGGKRGDTQYF
TGTGCCAGTAGTTTTGGCGGTAAGCGAGGAGATACGCAGTATTTT
>TRBJ1-4|TRBV12-3/TRBV12-4|NA|TRBD1
CASSYRGFTNEKLFF
TGTGCCAGCAGTTACAGGGGATTCACTAATGAAAAACTGTTTTTT
>TRBJ1-2|TRBV3-1|NA|NA
CASSQDLSVGYTF
TGTGCCAGCAGCCAAGATCTAAGCGTCGGCTACACCTTC
>TRBJ1-4|TRBV20-1|NA|NA
CSARVWAGTEKLFF
TGCAGTGCTAGAGTTTGGGCAGGGACTGAAAAACTGTTTTTT
>TRBJ1-1|TRBV2|many|NA
CASMSGTEAFF
TGTGCCAGCATGAGTGGCACTGAAGCTTTCTTT
>TRBJ2-1|TRBV9|many|NA
CASSVEPSDFYNEQFF
TGTGCCAGCAGCGTAGAACCTAGCGACTTTTACAATGAGCAGTTCTTC
>TRBJ1-2|TRBV20-1|few|NA
CTAGTLGGYTF
TGCACCGCCGGGACCCTGGGTGGCTACACCTTC
>TRBJ1-5|TRBV18|NA|NA
CASSPLRIGGRDGQPQHF
TGTGCCAGCTCACCGCTAAGGATAGGGGGGCGCGACGGTCAGCCCCAGCATTTT
>TRBJ1-5|TRBV6-2/TRBV6-3|many|NA
CASSPGREAGEPQHF
TGTGCCAGCAGCCCCGGCAGGGAGGCTGGGGAGCCCCAGCATTTT
>TRBJ1-2|TRBV9|few|TRBD1
CASSEGTALYYGYTF
TGTGCCAGCAGCGAGGGGACAGCGCTGTACTATGGCTACACCTTC
>TRBJ2-6|TRBV5-6|few|NA
CASSLGPHSTSGANVLTF
TGTGCCAGCAGCTTGGGGCCCCACTCTACCTCTGGGGCCAACGTCCTGACTTTC
>TRBJ1-5|TRBV19|few|NA
CASSSLSWKDRLNQPQHF
TGTGCCAGTAGTTCCCTAAGCTGGAAAGACCGCTTAAATCAGCCCCAGCATTTT
>TRBJ2-1|TRBV12-3/TRBV12-4|few|NA
CASSLGRAGNEQFF
TGTGCCAGCAGTTTAGGTCGGGCTGGGAATGAGCAGTTCTTC
>TRBJ2-1|TRBV10-3|many|NA
CAISTSSGGLYNEQFF
TGTGCCATCAGTACTAGCTCCGGGGGGCTGTACAATGAGCAGTTCTTC
>TRBJ2-5|TRBV2|many|TRBD2
CASSPGTSGSETQYF
TGTGCCAGCAGCCCCGGGACTAGCGGGAGTGAGACCCAGTACTTC
>TRBJ2-3|TRBV12-3/TRBV12-4|many|TRBD1
CASSWTGKDTQYF
TGTGCCAGCAGTTGGACAGGGAAAGATACGCAGTATTTT